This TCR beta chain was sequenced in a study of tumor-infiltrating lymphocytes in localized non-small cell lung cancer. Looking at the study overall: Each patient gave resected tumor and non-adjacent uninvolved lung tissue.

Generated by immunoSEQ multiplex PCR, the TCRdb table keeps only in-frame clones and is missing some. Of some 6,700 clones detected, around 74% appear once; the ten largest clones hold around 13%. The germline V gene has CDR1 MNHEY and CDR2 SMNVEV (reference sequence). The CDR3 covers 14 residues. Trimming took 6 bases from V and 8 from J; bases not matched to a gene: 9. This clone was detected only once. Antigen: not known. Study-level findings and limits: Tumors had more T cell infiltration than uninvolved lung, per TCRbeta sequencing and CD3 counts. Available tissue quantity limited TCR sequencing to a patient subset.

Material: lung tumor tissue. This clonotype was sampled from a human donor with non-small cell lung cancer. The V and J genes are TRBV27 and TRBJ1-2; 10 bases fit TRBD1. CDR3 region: CASSPGTGVYGYTF. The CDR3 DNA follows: TGTGCCAGCAGCCCCGGGACAGGGGTATACGGCTACACCTTC.